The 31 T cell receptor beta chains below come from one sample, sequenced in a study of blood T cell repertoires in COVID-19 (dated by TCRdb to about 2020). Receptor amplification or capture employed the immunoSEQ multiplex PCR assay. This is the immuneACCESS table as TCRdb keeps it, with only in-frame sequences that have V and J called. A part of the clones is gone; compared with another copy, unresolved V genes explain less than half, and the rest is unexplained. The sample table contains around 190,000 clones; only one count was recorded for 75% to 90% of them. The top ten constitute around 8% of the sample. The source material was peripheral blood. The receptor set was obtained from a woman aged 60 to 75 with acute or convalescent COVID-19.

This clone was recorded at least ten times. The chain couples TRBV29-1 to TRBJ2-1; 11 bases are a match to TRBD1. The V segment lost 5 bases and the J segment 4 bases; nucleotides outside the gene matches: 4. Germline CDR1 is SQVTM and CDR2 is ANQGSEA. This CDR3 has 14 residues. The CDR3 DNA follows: TGCAGCGTTCTCGGACAGGGGGCGTACAATGAGCAGTTCTTC. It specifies CSVLGQGAYNEQFF.

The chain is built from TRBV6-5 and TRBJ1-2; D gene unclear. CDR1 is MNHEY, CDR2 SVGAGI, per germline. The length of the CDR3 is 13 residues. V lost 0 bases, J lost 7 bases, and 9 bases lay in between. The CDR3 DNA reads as TGTGCCAGCAGTTACTCCCTTACCAGTGGCTACACCTTC. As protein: CASSYSLTSGYTF.

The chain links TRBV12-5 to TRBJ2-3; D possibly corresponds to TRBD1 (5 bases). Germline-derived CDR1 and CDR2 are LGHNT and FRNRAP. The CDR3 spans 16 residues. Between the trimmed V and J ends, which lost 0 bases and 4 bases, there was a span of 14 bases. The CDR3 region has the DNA TGTGCTAGTGGTTTGGTAGTGACCAGGGCCCCAGATACGCAGTATTTT. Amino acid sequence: CASGLVVTRAPDTQYF.

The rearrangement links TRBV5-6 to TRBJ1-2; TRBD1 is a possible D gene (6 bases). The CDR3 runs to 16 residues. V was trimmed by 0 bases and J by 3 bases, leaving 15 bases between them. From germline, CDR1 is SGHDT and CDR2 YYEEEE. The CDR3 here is CASSLAGGAGDYGYTF. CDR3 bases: TGTGCCAGCAGCTTGGCTGGGGGCGCAGGTGACTATGGCTACACCTTC.

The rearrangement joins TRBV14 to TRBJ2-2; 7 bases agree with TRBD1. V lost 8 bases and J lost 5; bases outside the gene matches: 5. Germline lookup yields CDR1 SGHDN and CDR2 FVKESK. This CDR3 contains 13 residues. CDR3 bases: TGTGCCAGCCAGGGACAGTTTACCGGGGAGCTGTTTTTT. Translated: CASQGQFTGELFF.

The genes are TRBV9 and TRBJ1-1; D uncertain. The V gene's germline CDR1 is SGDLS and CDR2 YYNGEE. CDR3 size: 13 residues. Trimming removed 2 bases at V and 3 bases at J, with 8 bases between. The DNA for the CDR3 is TGTGCCAGCAGCGTTGATCAGGACACTGAAGCTTTCTTT. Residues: CASSVDQDTEAFF.

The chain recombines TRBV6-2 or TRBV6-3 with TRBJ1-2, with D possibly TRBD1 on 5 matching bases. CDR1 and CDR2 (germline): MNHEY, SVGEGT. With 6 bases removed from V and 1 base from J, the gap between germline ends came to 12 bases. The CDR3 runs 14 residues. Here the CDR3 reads CASSLRTNNYGYTF. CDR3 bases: TGTGCCAGCAGCCTACGGACAAATAACTATGGCTACACCTTC.

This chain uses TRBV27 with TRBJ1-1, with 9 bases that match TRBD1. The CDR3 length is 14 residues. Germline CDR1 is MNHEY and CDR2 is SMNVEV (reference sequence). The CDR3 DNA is TGTGCTTCGACAGGGGGGATTTCGAACACTGAAGCTTTCTTT. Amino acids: CASTGGISNTEAFF.

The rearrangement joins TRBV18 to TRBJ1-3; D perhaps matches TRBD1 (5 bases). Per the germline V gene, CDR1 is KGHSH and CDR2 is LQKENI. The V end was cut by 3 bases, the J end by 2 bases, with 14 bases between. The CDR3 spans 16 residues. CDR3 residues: CASSPPGGGPGNTIYF. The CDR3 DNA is TGTGCCAGCTCACCTCCTGGGGGGGGTCCTGGAAACACCATATATTTT.

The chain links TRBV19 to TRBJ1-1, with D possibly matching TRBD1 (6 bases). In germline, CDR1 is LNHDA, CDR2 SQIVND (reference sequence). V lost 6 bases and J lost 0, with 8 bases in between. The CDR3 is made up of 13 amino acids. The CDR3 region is CASSGQMNTEAFF. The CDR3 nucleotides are TGTGCCAGTAGCGGACAGATGAACACTGAAGCTTTCTTT. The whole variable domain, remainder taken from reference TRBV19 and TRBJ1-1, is DGGITQSPKYLFRKEGQNVTLSCEQNLNHDAMYWYRQDPGQGLRLIYYSQIVNDFQKGDIAEGYSVSREKKESFPLTVTSAQKNPTAFYLCASSGQMNTEAFFGQGTRLTVV.

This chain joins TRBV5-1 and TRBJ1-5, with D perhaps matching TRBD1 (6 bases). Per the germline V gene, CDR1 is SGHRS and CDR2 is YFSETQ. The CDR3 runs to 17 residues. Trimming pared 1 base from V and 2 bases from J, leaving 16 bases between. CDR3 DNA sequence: TGCGCCAGCAGCTTGAGGCCCACAGGGCAGGGCAATCAGCCCCAGCATTTT. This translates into CASSLRPTGQGNQPQHF.

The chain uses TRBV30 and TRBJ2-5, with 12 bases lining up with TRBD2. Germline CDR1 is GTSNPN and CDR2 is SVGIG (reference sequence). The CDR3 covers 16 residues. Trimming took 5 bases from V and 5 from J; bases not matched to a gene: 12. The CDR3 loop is CAWAGLAGGPRETQYF. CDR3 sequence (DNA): TGTGCCTGGGCCGGGCTAGCGGGAGGGCCTCGGGAGACCCAGTACTTC. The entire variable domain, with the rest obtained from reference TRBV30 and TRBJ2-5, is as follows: SQTIHQWPATLVQPVGSPLSLECTVEGTSNPNLYWYRQAAGRGLQLLFYSVGIGQISSEVPQNLSASRPQDRQFILSSKKLLLSDSGFYLCAWAGLAGGPRETQYFGPGTRLLVL.

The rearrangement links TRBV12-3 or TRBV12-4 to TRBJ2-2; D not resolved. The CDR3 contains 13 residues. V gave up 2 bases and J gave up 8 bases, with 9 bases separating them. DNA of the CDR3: TGTGCCAGCAGTTTAACTTTTTCGGGGGAGCTGTTTTTT. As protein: CASSLTFSGELFF.

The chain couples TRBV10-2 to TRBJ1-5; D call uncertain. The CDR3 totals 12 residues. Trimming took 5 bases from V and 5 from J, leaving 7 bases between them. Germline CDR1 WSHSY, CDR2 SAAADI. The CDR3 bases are TGCGCCAGCAGTCCTTCGTATCAGCCCCAGCATTTT. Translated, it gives CASSPSYQPQHF.

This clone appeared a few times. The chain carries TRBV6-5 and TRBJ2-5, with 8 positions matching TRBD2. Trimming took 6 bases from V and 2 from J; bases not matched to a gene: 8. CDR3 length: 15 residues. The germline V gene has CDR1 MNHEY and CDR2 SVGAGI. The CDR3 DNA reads TGTGCCAGCAGAGAGTTAGCGGGGTCACAAGAGACCCAGTACTTC. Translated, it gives CASRELAGSQETQYF.

CDR3 sequence reads: CASSAQGMKAFF. CDR3 DNA: TGTGCCAGCAGCGCACAGGGGATGAAAGCTTTCTTT. The J gene is TRBJ1-1, the V gene TRBV14, with 7 bases lining up with TRBD1. J lost 9 bases, V lost 5 bases, and 6 bases had no gene match. This CDR3 contains 12 residues. Germline V gene lookup returns CDR1 SGHDN and CDR2 FVKESK.

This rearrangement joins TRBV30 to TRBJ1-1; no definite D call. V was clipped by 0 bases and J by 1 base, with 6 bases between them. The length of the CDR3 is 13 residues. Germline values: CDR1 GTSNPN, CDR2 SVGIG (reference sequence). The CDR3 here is CAWSVARNTEAFF. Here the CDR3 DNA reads TGTGCCTGGAGTGTAGCGAGGAACACTGAAGCTTTCTTT.

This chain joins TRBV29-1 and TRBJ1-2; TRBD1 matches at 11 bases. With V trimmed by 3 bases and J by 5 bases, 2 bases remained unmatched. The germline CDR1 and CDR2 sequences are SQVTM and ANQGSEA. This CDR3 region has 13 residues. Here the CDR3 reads CSVEGQGVYGYTF. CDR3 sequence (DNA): TGCAGCGTTGAGGGACAGGGGGTTTATGGCTACACCTTC. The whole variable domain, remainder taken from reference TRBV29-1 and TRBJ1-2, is SAVISQKPSRDICQRGTSLTIQCQVDSQVTMMFWYRQQPGQSLTLIATANQGSEATYESGFVIDKFPISRPNLTFSTLTVSNMSPEDSSIYLCSVEGQGVYGYTFGSGTRLTVV.

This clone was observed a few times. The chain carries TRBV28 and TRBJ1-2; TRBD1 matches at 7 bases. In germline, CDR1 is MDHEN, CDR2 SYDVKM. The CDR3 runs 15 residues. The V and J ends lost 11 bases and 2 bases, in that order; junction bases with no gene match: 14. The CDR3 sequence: CAGKGGADRNYGYTF. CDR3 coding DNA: TGTGCCGGAAAAGGGGGCGCGGACCGAAACTATGGCTACACCTTC.

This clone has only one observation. The CDR3 loop is CASSLVSAQYNEQFF. The CDR3 region has the DNA TGCGCCAGCAGCTTGGTTAGCGCCCAATACAATGAGCAGTTCTTC. The chain is built from TRBV5-1 and TRBJ2-1, with D possibly matching TRBD2 (5 bases). The germline V gene has CDR1 SGHRS and CDR2 YFSETQ. This CDR3 is 15 amino acids long. Trimming removed 0 bases at V and 4 bases at J, with 11 bases between.

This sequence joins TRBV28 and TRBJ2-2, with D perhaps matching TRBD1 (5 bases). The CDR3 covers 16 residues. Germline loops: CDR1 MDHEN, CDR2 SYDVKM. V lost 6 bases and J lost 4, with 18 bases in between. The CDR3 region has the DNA TGTGCCAGCAGGGCTCAGGGATATCGGGCCACCGGGGAGCTGTTTTTT. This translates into CASRAQGYRATGELFF. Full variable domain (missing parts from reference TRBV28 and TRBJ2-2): DVKVTQSSRYLVKRTGEKVFLECVQDMDHENMFWYRQDPGLGLRLIYFSYDVKMKEKGDIPEGYSVSREKKERFSLILESASTNQTSMYLCASRAQGYRATGELFFGEGSRLTVL.

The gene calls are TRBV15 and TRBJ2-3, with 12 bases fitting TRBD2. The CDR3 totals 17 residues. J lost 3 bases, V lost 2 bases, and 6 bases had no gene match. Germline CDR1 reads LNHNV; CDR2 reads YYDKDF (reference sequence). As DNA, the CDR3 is TGTGCCACCAGCAGAAGACTAGCGGGAGATGGGACAGATACGCAGTATTTT. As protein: CATSRRLAGDGTDTQYF.

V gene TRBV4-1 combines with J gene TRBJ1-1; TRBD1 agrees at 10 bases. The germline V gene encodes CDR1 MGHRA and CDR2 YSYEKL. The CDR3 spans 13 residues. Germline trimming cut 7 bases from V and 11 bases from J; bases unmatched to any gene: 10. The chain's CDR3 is CASTSLGQGGAFF. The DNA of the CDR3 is TGCGCCAGCACCTCCCTAGGACAGGGGGGTGCTTTCTTT.

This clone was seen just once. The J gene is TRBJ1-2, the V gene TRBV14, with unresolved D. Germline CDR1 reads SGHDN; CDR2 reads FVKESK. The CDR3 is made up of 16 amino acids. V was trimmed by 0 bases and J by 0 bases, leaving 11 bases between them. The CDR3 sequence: CASSQDWAATNYGYTF. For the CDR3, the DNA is TGTGCCAGCAGCCAAGACTGGGCAGCAACTAACTATGGCTACACCTTC. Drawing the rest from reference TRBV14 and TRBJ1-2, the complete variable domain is EAGVTQFPSHSVIEKGQTVTLRCDPISGHDNLYWYRRVMGKEIKFLLHFVKESKQDESGMPNNRFLAERTGGTYSTLKVQPAELEDSGVYFCASSQDWAATNYGYTFGSGTRLTVV.

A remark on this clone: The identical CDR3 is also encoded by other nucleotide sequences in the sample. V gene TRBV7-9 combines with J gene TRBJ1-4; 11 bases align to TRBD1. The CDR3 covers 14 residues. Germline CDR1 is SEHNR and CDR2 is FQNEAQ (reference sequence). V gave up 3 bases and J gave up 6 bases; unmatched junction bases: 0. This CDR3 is CASSLGQGDEKLFF. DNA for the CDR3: TGTGCCAGCAGCTTGGGACAGGGGGATGAAAAACTGTTTTTT.

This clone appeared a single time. The CDR3 region is CASSQDLSEQYF. CDR3 in DNA: TGTGCCAGCAGCCAAGATCTCTCCGAGCAGTACTTC. The rearrangement uses TRBV4-2 and TRBJ2-7, with D unclear. Trimming removed 0 bases from V and 6 bases from J, with 6 bases in between. The CDR3 runs to 12 residues. Germline V gene sequence: CDR1 LGHNA, CDR2 YNFKEQ.

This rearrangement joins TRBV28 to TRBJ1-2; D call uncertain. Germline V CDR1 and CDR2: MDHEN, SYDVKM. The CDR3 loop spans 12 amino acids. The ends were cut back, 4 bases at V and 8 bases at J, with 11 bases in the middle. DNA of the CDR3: TGTGCCAGCAGTTCCCTGACTGGGGGCTACACCTTC. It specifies CASSSLTGGYTF.

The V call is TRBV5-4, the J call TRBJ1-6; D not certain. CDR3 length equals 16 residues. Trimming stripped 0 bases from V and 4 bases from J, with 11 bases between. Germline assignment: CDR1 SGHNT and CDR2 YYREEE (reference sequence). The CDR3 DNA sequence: TGTGCCAGCAGCTTGGCCGGAGGCAGATATAATTCACCCCTCCACTTT. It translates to CASSLAGGRYNSPLHF.

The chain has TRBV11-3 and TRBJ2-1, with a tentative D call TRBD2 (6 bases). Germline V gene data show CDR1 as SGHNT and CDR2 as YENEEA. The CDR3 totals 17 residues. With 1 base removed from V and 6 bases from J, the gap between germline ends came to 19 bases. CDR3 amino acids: CASSLAAGLQWGNEQFF. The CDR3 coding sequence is TGTGCCAGCAGCTTAGCCGCGGGACTCCAATGGGGCAATGAGCAGTTCTTC.

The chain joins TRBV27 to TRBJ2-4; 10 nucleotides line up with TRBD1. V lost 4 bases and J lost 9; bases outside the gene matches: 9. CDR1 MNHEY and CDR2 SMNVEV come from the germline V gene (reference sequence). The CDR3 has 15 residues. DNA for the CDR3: TGTGCCAGCAGTTCTGGACAGGGGGATAAGGTCATTCAGTACTTC. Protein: CASSSGQGDKVIQYF.

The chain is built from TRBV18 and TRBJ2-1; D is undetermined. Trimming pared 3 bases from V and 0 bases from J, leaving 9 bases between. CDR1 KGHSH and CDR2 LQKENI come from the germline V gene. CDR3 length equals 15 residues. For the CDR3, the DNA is TGTGCCAGCTCACCCGATGCGAGCTCCTACAATGAGCAGTTCTTC. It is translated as CASSPDASSYNEQFF.